This T cell receptor (beta chain) stems from a study of blood T cells in healthy people across ages. As concerns this clonotype: Its specificity is not known.

General observations from the study: Researchers said unsorted PBMCs prevented a conclusive naive versus antigen-experienced comparison. Shifts in expanded clonotypes may have been confounded by donor CMV status, which was unknown.

For the second PCR, which ran for roughly 7 to 11 cycles, a sample-barcoded 5' primer and a J-beta primer mix were used. Researchers report that a template-switch adaptor with 12 random nucleotides tagged each cDNA molecule. Every individual sample yielded 2.5 million or more paired-end reads (each containing CDR3). TCRdb itself ran the 5' RACE reads through MiXCR, one entry per CDR3 protein. Among fewer than 2,000,000 distinct CDR3 sequences listed, 39% were seen once. CDR1 is MNHEY and CDR2 is SVGAGI in the germline V gene. After removal of 6 bases from V and 5 bases from J, the junction contained 7 bases not matched to a gene. CDR3 length: 14 residues.

Sequenced: blood. The rearrangement links TRBV6-5 to TRBJ1-5; 7 nucleotides match TRBD1. This clonotype originated in a human donor in good health. The DNA of the CDR3 is TGTGCCAGCAGCCCCGGGACAGCTTATCAGCCCCAGCATTTT. The encoded protein is CASSPGTAYQPQHF.